This TCR beta chain was recorded in a study of chemoradiotherapy in HPV16-positive cancers. The V end lost 4 bases, the J end lost 6 bases, and 16 bases lay between the germline ends. Looked up from germline, CDR1 is WSHSY and CDR2 is SAAADI. CDR3 length: 14 residues. Study-wide points: HPV-specific T cells were functionally defined from only two HPV16-positive patients. Candidate HPV-specific clones and E7-related TCR motifs grew in tumor during treatment.

This clone was seen a handful of times. Antigen specificity is unknown. TCRdb's table, derived via immunoSEQ multiplex PCR, lists solely in-frame clones and lacks some. Of about 16,000 clones in the sample, under 90% were seen once. Material: blood, obtained from a patient who underwent chemoradiotherapy. The chain recombines TRBV10-2 with TRBJ2-7, with a tentative D call TRBD2 (5 bases). This TCR came from a human donor with HPV-associated anogenital cancer. Here the CDR3 reads CASSVSQEGSEQYF. As DNA, the CDR3 is TGCGCCAGCAGTGTGAGCCAGGAAGGGAGCGAGCAGTACTTC.